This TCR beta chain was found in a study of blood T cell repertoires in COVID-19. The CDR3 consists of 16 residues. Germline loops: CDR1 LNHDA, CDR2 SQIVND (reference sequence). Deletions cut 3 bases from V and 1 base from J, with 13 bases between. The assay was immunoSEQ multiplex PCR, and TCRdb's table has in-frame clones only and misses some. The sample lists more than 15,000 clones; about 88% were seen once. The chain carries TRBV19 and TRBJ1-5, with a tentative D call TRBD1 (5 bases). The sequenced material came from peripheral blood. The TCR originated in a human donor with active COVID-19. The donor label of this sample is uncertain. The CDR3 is CASSIFTGRSNQPQHF. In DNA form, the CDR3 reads TGTGCCAGTAGTATTTTTACAGGACGGAGCAATCAGCCCCAGCATTTT.